This is a list of T cell receptor beta chains from one sample in a study of circulating and synovial CD4+ cells in juvenile arthritis. Some clones are missing from TCRdb's copy, which holds only in-frame ones; the method was immunoSEQ multiplex PCR. The table records about 33,000 clones, nearly 95% of them present only once. The sample consisted of CD4+ T cells from blood. The source is a human donor with juvenile idiopathic arthritis. Both conserved end residues are part of each CDR3. Fields, in order: D gene, J gene, V gene, CDR3 protein, CDR3 DNA. The D gene is left open where the match is weak.

D gene: .; J gene: TRBJ2-3; V gene: TRBV28; CDR3 protein: CASSFNTDTQYF; CDR3 DNA: TGTGCCAGCAGTTTCAACACAGATACGCAGTATTTT
D gene: .; J gene: TRBJ2-7; V gene: TRBV25-1; CDR3 protein: CASTGAWNSYEQYF; CDR3 DNA: TGTGCCAGCACAGGGGCCTGGAACTCCTACGAGCAGTACTTC
D gene: TRBD2; J gene: TRBJ2-1; V gene: TRBV5-5; CDR3 protein: CASSLEAGTSGDEQFF; CDR3 DNA: TGTGCCAGCAGCTTGGAGGCCGGAACTAGCGGGGATGAGCAGTTCTTC
D gene: .; J gene: TRBJ1-2; V gene: TRBV7-9; CDR3 protein: CASSLAEDGYTF; CDR3 DNA: TGTGCCAGCAGCTTAGCCGAGGATGGCTACACCTTC
D gene: .; J gene: TRBJ2-5; V gene: TRBV18; CDR3 protein: CASSPGRGQETQYF; CDR3 DNA: TGTGCCAGCTCACCGGGGCGGGGCCAAGAGACCCAGTACTTC
D gene: TRBD1; J gene: TRBJ1-2; V gene: TRBV4-2; CDR3 protein: CASSQLTGGDRGEANYGYTF; CDR3 DNA: TGTGCCAGCAGCCAACTCACGGGCGGAGACAGGGGAGAAGCTAACTATGGCTACACCTTC
D gene: TRBD1; J gene: TRBJ1-2; V gene: TRBV7-9; CDR3 protein: CASSLAGTVFYTF; CDR3 DNA: TGTGCCAGCAGCTTAGCAGGGACAGTATTCTACACCTTC
D gene: TRBD1; J gene: TRBJ1-2; V gene: TRBV2; CDR3 protein: CASTLTGNHGYTF; CDR3 DNA: TGTGCCAGCACCTTGACAGGGAACCATGGCTACACCTTC
D gene: TRBD2; J gene: TRBJ2-7; V gene: TRBV4-1; CDR3 protein: CASSQDAIAGGLSSYEQYF; CDR3 DNA: TGCGCCAGCAGCCAAGATGCCATAGCGGGGGGCTTGAGCTCCTACGAGCAGTACTTC
D gene: TRBD1; J gene: TRBJ2-7; V gene: TRBV2; CDR3 protein: CASSADRANYEQYF; CDR3 DNA: TGTGCCAGCAGCGCCGACAGGGCAAACTACGAGCAGTACTTC